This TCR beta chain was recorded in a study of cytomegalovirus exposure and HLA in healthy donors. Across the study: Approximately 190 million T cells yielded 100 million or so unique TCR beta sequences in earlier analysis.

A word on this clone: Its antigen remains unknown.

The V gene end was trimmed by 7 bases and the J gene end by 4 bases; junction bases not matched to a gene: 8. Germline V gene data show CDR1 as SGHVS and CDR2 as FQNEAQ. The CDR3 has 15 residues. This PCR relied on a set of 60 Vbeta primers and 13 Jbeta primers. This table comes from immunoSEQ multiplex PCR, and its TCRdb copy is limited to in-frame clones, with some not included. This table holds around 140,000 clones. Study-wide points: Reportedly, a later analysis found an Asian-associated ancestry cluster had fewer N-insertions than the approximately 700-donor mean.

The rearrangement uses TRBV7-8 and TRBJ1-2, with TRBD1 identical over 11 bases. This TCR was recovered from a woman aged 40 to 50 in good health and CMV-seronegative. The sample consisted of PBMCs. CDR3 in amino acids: CASTLRTGGAYGYTF. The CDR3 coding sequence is TGTGCCAGCACCCTGAGGACAGGGGGCGCCTATGGCTACACCTTC. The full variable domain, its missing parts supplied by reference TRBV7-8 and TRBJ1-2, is GAGVSQSPRYKVAKRGQDVALRCDPISGHVSLFWYQQALGQGPEFLTYFQNEAQLDKSGLPSDRFFAERPEGSVSTLKIQRTQQEDSAVYLCASTLRTGGAYGYTFGSGTRLTVV.